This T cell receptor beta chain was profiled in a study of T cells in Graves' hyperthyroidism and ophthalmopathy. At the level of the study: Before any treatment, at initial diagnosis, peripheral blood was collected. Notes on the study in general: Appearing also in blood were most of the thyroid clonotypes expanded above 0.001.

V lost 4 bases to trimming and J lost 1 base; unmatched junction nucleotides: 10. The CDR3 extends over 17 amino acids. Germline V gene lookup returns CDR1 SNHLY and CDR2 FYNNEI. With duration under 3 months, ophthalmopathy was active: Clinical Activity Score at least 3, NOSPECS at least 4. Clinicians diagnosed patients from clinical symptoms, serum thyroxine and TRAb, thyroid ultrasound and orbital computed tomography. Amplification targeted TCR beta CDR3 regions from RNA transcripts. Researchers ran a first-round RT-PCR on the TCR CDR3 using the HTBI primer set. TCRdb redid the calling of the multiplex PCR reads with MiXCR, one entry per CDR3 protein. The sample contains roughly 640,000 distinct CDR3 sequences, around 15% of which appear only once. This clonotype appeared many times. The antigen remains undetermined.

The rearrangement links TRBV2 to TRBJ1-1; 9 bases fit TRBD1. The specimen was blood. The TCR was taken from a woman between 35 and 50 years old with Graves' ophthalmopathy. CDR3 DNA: TGTGCCAGCAGTGGTGACGGGACAGGGCTTCGGAACACTGAAGCTTTCTTT. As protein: CASSGDGTGLRNTEAFF.